This T cell receptor beta chain comes out of a study of molecular identifiers for immune sequencing clone quantification (dated by TCRdb to the late 2010s). For context, the study as a whole: For a replicate experiment, RNA from 20,000 or 100,000 naive CD8 T cells was divided into five aliquots, of which four were sequenced. This methods study used CD8 T cells to benchmark TCR RNA copy counting and molecular-identifier clustering-based TCR repertoire sequencing (MIDCIRS). Study-wide findings and limitations: Spiked-in Jurkat TCR RNA equal to a single cell's worth was reported to be detectable even within 1,100,000 naive CD8 T cells. Without barcode sub-clustering, chimeric consensus sequences inflated TCR diversity; chimeras reached as high as 47%. The naive libraries included spiked-in Jurkat TCR RNA (under eleven copies' worth), and this Jurkat TCR RNA is not part of the donor repertoire. Clones above 20 RNA copies held over 98% of molecules in CMV-specific effector cells but under 1% in naive cells. Identical TCR molecules sharing a barcode could cause highly expanded clone sizes to be underestimated. Modeling indicated about three TCR RNA copies recovered per cell, compared with around 10 by digital PCR, which implies a capture efficiency of 25% to 35%.

With respect to this clonotype: This clone's antigen is unknown. The input lacks base qualities; no much larger clone sits a single base away.

Naive CD8 T cell libraries were made from about 20,000 to 1,000,000 sorted cells using 10%, 30% or 50% of purified RNA. Naive CD8 T cells were FACS-sorted as CD8+CD4-CCR7+CD45RA+ on a BD FACSAria II into RLT Plus buffer. Detection sensitivity was tested by spiking Jurkat RNA equal to roughly ten TCR copies' worth into samples containing roughly 19,000-1,000,000 naive CD8 T cells. Enrichment of CD8 T cells was performed with RosetteSep CD8+ T Cell Enrichment Cocktail and Ficoll-Paque, after which ACK red cell lysis was carried out. The receptor library was made with PCR. TCRdb shows the sequencer as NextSeq 500. Bulk TCR libraries were generated as previously described, with the TCR primers listed in Table S5 used. The Qiagen AllPrep DNA/RNA kit was used to purify total RNA. Reads from multiple sequencing runs of the same library were pooled before analysis. The published analysis was carried out like this. Reads were retained only if their TCR constant sequence matched exactly, and those retained reads were trimmed to 150 nt and grouped according to their 12-nt molecular barcodes. Reads within each barcode group were sub-clustered using a 15% Levenshtein threshold, and quality-weighted consensus sequences were constructed for each RNA molecule. Non-functional sequences were removed, as were lower-count sequences one edit away from another. Barcode sub-clusters with fewer than 20% of the maximum read count were removed, based on fitting two negative binomial distributions. TCRdb redid the processing of the public reads, applying fastp at Q25 and MiXCR, and retained in-frame beta chains. Every distinct CDR3 protein forms one entry, paired with its most common genes and DNA. The V and J calls come from TCRdb's annotation, not from the publication. Recorded for this sample are over 550,000 distinct CDR3 sequences; 25% of them occurred a single time. About 0.84% of the sample rests with the top ten.

What was sequenced was naive CD8+ T cells from blood, with Jurkat cell RNA spiked in. The sample's cell subset or site label is to be understood as: FACS-sorted CD8+CD4-CCR7+CD45RA+ naive T cells. This sequence originates from a human donor in good health. Some libraries in this study had Jurkat cell RNA spiked in.

CDR3 loop: CATPPAGESSYNEQFF. The nucleotide sequence is TGTGCCACCCCACCCGCGGGGGAGAGCTCCTACAATGAGCAGTTCTTC. This chain is built from TRBV7-9 and TRBJ2-1; the junction holds 7 bases that match TRBD2. The CDR3 holds 16 amino acids from the cysteine to the phenylalanine. The sequence is cut down to CDR3 DNA, 48 bases in frame from base 1. V trim: 10 bases; J trim: 0 bases; unmatched bases: 12. CDR1 and CDR2 (SEHNR, FQNEAQ) derive from the germline V gene (reference sequence). The entire variable domain, with the stretches around the CDR3 drawn from the reference TRBV7-9 and TRBJ2-1 proteins, is DTGVSQNPRHKITKRGQNVTFRCDPISEHNRLYWYRQTLGQGPEFLTYFQNEAQLEKSRLLSDRFSAERPKGSFSTLEIQRTEQGDSAMYLCATPPAGESSYNEQFFGPGTRLTVL.